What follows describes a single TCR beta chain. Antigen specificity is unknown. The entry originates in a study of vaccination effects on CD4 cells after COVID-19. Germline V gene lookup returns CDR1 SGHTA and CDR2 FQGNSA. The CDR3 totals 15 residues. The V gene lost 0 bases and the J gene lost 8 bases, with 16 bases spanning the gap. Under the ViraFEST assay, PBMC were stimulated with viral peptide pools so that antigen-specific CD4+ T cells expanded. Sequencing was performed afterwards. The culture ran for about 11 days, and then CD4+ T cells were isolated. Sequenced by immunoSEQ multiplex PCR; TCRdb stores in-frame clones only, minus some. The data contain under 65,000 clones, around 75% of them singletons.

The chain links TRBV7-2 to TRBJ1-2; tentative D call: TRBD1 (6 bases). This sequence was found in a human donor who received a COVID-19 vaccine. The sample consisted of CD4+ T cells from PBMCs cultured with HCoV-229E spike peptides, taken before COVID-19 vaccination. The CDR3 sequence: CASSLAQQGVDGYTF. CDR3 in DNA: TGTGCCAGCAGCTTAGCGCAACAGGGAGTCGACGGCTACACCTTC.